A selection of T cell receptor beta chains follows, all from one sample in a study of T cell responses to AZD1222 COVID-19 vaccine. Assay: immunoSEQ multiplex PCR; the TCRdb copy retains only in-frame clones and omits some. This table holds roughly 190,000 clones, under 95% found once. The sample in question was peripheral blood, obtained on day 0 of AZD1222 vaccination. The receptors originated from an adult in good health. Both conserved end residues are part of each CDR3. Fields, in order: clone size, V gene, J gene, D gene, CDR3 protein, CDR3 DNA. A D gene is named only where the DNA matches it firmly. The size field is filled for only some rows; it gives once, few, many or a size class.

clone size: NA
V gene: TRBV10-1
J gene: TRBJ2-7
D gene: NA
CDR3 protein: CAPQGTYEQYF
CDR3 DNA: TGCGCCCCCCAGGGAACCTACGAGCAGTACTTC

clone size: NA
V gene: TRBV28
J gene: TRBJ1-5
D gene: TRBD1
CDR3 protein: CASLLDRAMTPQHF
CDR3 DNA: TGTGCCAGCCTGCTGGACAGGGCGATGACGCCCCAGCATTTT

clone size: NA
V gene: TRBV18
J gene: TRBJ1-2
D gene: TRBD1
CDR3 protein: CASSPGRGQPFGNTF
CDR3 DNA: TGTGCCAGCTCACCAGGGCGGGGACAGCCCTTCGGTAACACCTTC

clone size: NA
V gene: TRBV18
J gene: TRBJ1-3
D gene: NA
CDR3 protein: CASSPNSGDPGNTIYF
CDR3 DNA: TGTGCCAGCTCACCAAATTCGGGGGATCCTGGAAACACCATATATTTT

clone size: NA
V gene: TRBV12-3/TRBV12-4
J gene: TRBJ1-1
D gene: TRBD1
CDR3 protein: CASNRDSNTEAFF
CDR3 DNA: TGTGCCAGCAACCGGGACAGTAACACTGAAGCTTTCTTT

clone size: NA
V gene: TRBV15
J gene: TRBJ1-6
D gene: TRBD1
CDR3 protein: CATSRDPGTGDYNSPLHF
CDR3 DNA: TGTGCCACCAGCAGAGATCCAGGGACAGGGGATTATAATTCACCCCTCCACTTT

clone size: NA
V gene: TRBV4-2
J gene: TRBJ1-1
D gene: TRBD1
CDR3 protein: CASRATGGYTEAFF
CDR3 DNA: TGTGCCAGCAGAGCGACAGGGGGCTACACTGAAGCTTTCTTT

clone size: NA
V gene: TRBV9
J gene: TRBJ1-3
D gene: NA
CDR3 protein: CASSVAGSGNTIYF
CDR3 DNA: TGTGCCAGCAGCGTAGCAGGGTCTGGAAACACCATATATTTT

clone size: NA
V gene: TRBV10-3
J gene: TRBJ1-4
D gene: NA
CDR3 protein: CAQDTGLLNEKLFF
CDR3 DNA: TGTGCCCAGGACACAGGGCTTCTTAATGAAAAACTGTTTTTT

clone size: few
V gene: TRBV7-9
J gene: TRBJ1-4
D gene: NA
CDR3 protein: CASSPTGSGTGASNEKLFF
CDR3 DNA: TGTGCCAGCAGCCCGACGGGATCAGGGACGGGGGCGTCTAATGAAAAACTGTTTTTT

clone size: NA
V gene: TRBV28
J gene: TRBJ1-5
D gene: TRBD1
CDR3 protein: CASSLFGQGGHQPQHF
CDR3 DNA: TGTGCCAGCAGTTTATTCGGACAGGGAGGCCATCAGCCCCAGCATTTT

clone size: NA
V gene: TRBV5-4
J gene: TRBJ2-7
D gene: NA
CDR3 protein: CASRSLSGGGSEQYF
CDR3 DNA: TGTGCCAGCAGGTCTCTATCTGGCGGTGGTAGCGAGCAGTACTTC

clone size: few
V gene: TRBV6-6
J gene: TRBJ1-4
D gene: TRBD1
CDR3 protein: CASSSKTGETNEKLFF
CDR3 DNA: TGTGCCAGCAGTTCCAAGACAGGGGAAACTAATGAAAAACTGTTTTTT

clone size: NA
V gene: TRBV6-1
J gene: TRBJ2-3
D gene: NA
CDR3 protein: CASSEQRTSTDTQYF
CDR3 DNA: TGTGCCAGCAGTGAACAGCGGACTAGCACAGATACGCAGTATTTT

clone size: NA
V gene: TRBV2
J gene: TRBJ1-2
D gene: TRBD1
CDR3 protein: CASSETGAGYTF
CDR3 DNA: TGTGCCAGCAGTGAGACAGGGGCTGGCTACACCTTC

clone size: NA
V gene: TRBV9
J gene: TRBJ2-7
D gene: TRBD1
CDR3 protein: CASSVGDRNEQYF
CDR3 DNA: TGTGCCAGCAGCGTAGGGGACAGAAACGAGCAGTACTTC

clone size: once
V gene: TRBV5-6
J gene: TRBJ1-2
D gene: NA
CDR3 protein: CASTWNGVGDYGYTF
CDR3 DNA: TGTGCCAGCACCTGGAATGGGGTGGGGGACTATGGCTACACCTTC

clone size: NA
V gene: TRBV6-5
J gene: TRBJ2-3
D gene: NA
CDR3 protein: CASTRADTQYF
CDR3 DNA: TGTGCCAGCACGAGAGCAGATACGCAGTATTTT

clone size: NA
V gene: TRBV7-3
J gene: TRBJ2-5
D gene: TRBD1
CDR3 protein: CASSKNRGAQETQYF
CDR3 DNA: TGTGCCAGCAGCAAAAACAGGGGGGCCCAAGAGACCCAGTACTTC

clone size: NA
V gene: TRBV12-3/TRBV12-4
J gene: TRBJ1-6
D gene: TRBD1
CDR3 protein: CASSSDRLSPLHF
CDR3 DNA: TGTGCCAGCAGTTCGGACAGGTTGTCACCCCTCCACTTT

clone size: NA
V gene: TRBV3-1/TRBV3-2
J gene: TRBJ2-7
D gene: TRBD2
CDR3 protein: CASSQGLADQPYF
CDR3 DNA: TGTGCCAGCAGCCAGGGACTAGCAGACCAACCGTACTTC

clone size: NA
V gene: TRBV11-2
J gene: TRBJ1-1
D gene: NA
CDR3 protein: CASSLSGALNTEAFF
CDR3 DNA: TGTGCCAGCAGCTTATCAGGGGCCCTGAACACTGAAGCTTTCTTT

clone size: NA
V gene: TRBV11-2
J gene: TRBJ2-5
D gene: NA
CDR3 protein: CASSRRDYQETQYF
CDR3 DNA: TGTGCCAGCAGCCGTCGGGACTACCAAGAGACCCAGTACTTC

clone size: NA
V gene: TRBV5-1
J gene: TRBJ1-1
D gene: NA
CDR3 protein: CASSRSLMNTEAFF
CDR3 DNA: TGCGCCAGCAGCCGCTCCCTCATGAACACTGAAGCTTTCTTT

clone size: few
V gene: TRBV5-1
J gene: TRBJ2-7
D gene: NA
CDR3 protein: CASSPTRQFSYEQYF
CDR3 DNA: TGCGCCAGCAGCCCCACCCGCCAGTTCTCCTACGAGCAGTACTTC

clone size: NA
V gene: TRBV11-2
J gene: TRBJ1-3
D gene: TRBD1
CDR3 protein: CASTQQGLGNTIYF
CDR3 DNA: TGTGCCAGCACCCAACAGGGGCTGGGAAACACCATATATTTT

clone size: NA
V gene: TRBV6-5
J gene: TRBJ1-6
D gene: TRBD1
CDR3 protein: CAATGGFNSPLHF
CDR3 DNA: TGTGCCGCAACAGGGGGCTTTAATTCACCCCTCCACTTT

clone size: NA
V gene: TRBV3-1/TRBV3-2
J gene: TRBJ1-3
D gene: NA
CDR3 protein: CASSQAGGAGNTIYF
CDR3 DNA: TGTGCCAGCAGCCAAGCTGGGGGAGCTGGAAACACCATATATTTT

clone size: NA
V gene: TRBV27
J gene: TRBJ2-4
D gene: NA
CDR3 protein: CASSLPTAAPSWGPIAKNIQYF
CDR3 DNA: TGTGCCAGCAGTTTACCGACAGCCGCACCATCCTGGGGTCCGATAGCCAAAAACATTCAGTACTTC

clone size: few
V gene: TRBV6-5
J gene: TRBJ2-3
D gene: NA
CDR3 protein: CASAGSPLYTQYF
CDR3 DNA: TGTGCCAGCGCGGGCTCTCCACTTTATACGCAGTATTTT

clone size: NA
V gene: TRBV9
J gene: TRBJ1-2
D gene: NA
CDR3 protein: CASSTGQFYGYTF
CDR3 DNA: TGTGCCAGCAGCACCGGACAGTTCTATGGCTACACCTTC

clone size: once
V gene: TRBV5-1
J gene: TRBJ1-3
D gene: NA
CDR3 protein: CASSLVHGSGNTIYF
CDR3 DNA: TGCGCCAGCAGCTTGGTTCACGGCTCTGGAAACACCATATATTTT

clone size: NA
V gene: TRBV27
J gene: TRBJ1-2
D gene: TRBD1
CDR3 protein: CASSLSTGYYGYTF
CDR3 DNA: TGTGCCAGCAGTTTATCGACAGGGTACTATGGCTACACCTTC

clone size: NA
V gene: TRBV11-3
J gene: TRBJ2-7
D gene: NA
CDR3 protein: CASSRTSSYEQYF
CDR3 DNA: TGTGCCAGCAGCAGGACATCCTCCTACGAGCAGTACTTC

clone size: NA
V gene: TRBV25-1
J gene: TRBJ2-4
D gene: NA
CDR3 protein: CASSLGADIQYF
CDR3 DNA: TGTGCCAGCAGCCTGGGGGCGGACATTCAGTACTTC

clone size: NA
V gene: TRBV7-9
J gene: TRBJ1-5
D gene: NA
CDR3 protein: CASSAGGIGFSNQPQHF
CDR3 DNA: TGTGCCAGCAGCGCCGGAGGGATCGGATTTAGCAATCAGCCCCAGCATTTT

clone size: NA
V gene: TRBV29-1
J gene: TRBJ2-2
D gene: NA
CDR3 protein: CSVGKPSNTGELFF
CDR3 DNA: TGCAGCGTTGGAAAGCCCTCGAACACCGGGGAGCTGTTTTTT

clone size: NA
V gene: TRBV7-3
J gene: TRBJ2-1
D gene: NA
CDR3 protein: CASSLMADRNEQFF
CDR3 DNA: TGTGCCAGCAGCTTAATGGCAGACCGCAATGAGCAGTTCTTC

clone size: NA
V gene: TRBV3-1/TRBV3-2
J gene: TRBJ2-7
D gene: NA
CDR3 protein: CASSQGVGSGYEQYF
CDR3 DNA: TGTGCCAGCAGCCAGGGGGTAGGGAGCGGCTACGAGCAGTACTTC

clone size: NA
V gene: TRBV27
J gene: TRBJ1-3
D gene: NA
CDR3 protein: CASRSGDRGNTIYF
CDR3 DNA: TGTGCCAGCAGATCAGGGGATCGGGGAAACACCATATATTTT

clone size: NA
V gene: TRBV29-1
J gene: TRBJ1-1
D gene: TRBD1
CDR3 protein: CSFNRGYNTEAFF
CDR3 DNA: TGCAGCTTTAACAGGGGATACAACACTGAAGCTTTCTTT

clone size: NA
V gene: TRBV10-3
J gene: TRBJ1-3
D gene: NA
CDR3 protein: CAIGPRDIRNTIYF
CDR3 DNA: TGTGCCATCGGACCCCGGGACATACGGAACACCATATATTTT

clone size: NA
V gene: TRBV5-6
J gene: TRBJ2-7
D gene: NA
CDR3 protein: CASRRTGIDYEQYF
CDR3 DNA: TGTGCCAGCAGGCGGACCGGGATCGACTACGAGCAGTACTTC

clone size: NA
V gene: TRBV10-3
J gene: TRBJ1-2
D gene: NA
CDR3 protein: CAISESTQGRGYGYTF
CDR3 DNA: TGTGCCATCAGTGAGTCTACACAGGGTAGGGGCTATGGCTACACCTTC

clone size: NA
V gene: TRBV11-2
J gene: TRBJ1-5
D gene: TRBD1
CDR3 protein: CASSRQGNQPQHF
CDR3 DNA: TGTGCCAGCAGTAGACAGGGGAATCAGCCCCAGCATTTT

clone size: once
V gene: TRBV10-3
J gene: TRBJ1-2
D gene: NA
CDR3 protein: CATRGDRQNYGYTF
CDR3 DNA: TGTGCCACCAGAGGGGACCGACAAAACTATGGCTACACCTTC

clone size: many
V gene: TRBV3-1/TRBV3-2
J gene: TRBJ2-7
D gene: NA
CDR3 protein: CASSQDRYEQYF
CDR3 DNA: TGTGCCAGCAGCCAAGATCGGTACGAGCAGTACTTC

clone size: NA
V gene: TRBV6-1
J gene: TRBJ1-3
D gene: NA
CDR3 protein: CASSEAGRPISGNTIYF
CDR3 DNA: TGTGCCAGCAGTGAAGCGGGACGACCGATCTCTGGAAACACCATATATTTT

clone size: NA
V gene: TRBV11-2
J gene: TRBJ1-2
D gene: NA
CDR3 protein: CASSPGGEKAF
CDR3 DNA: TGTGCCAGCAGCCCCGGAGGGGAAAAAGCCTTC

clone size: NA
V gene: TRBV27
J gene: TRBJ2-7
D gene: NA
CDR3 protein: CASSPGGGSEQYF
CDR3 DNA: TGTGCCAGCAGTCCGGGTGGGGGGAGCGAGCAGTACTTC

clone size: NA
V gene: TRBV10-1
J gene: TRBJ2-5
D gene: TRBD2
CDR3 protein: CASSQGGQETQYF
CDR3 DNA: TGCGCCAGCAGTCAGGGAGGGCAGGAGACCCAGTACTTC